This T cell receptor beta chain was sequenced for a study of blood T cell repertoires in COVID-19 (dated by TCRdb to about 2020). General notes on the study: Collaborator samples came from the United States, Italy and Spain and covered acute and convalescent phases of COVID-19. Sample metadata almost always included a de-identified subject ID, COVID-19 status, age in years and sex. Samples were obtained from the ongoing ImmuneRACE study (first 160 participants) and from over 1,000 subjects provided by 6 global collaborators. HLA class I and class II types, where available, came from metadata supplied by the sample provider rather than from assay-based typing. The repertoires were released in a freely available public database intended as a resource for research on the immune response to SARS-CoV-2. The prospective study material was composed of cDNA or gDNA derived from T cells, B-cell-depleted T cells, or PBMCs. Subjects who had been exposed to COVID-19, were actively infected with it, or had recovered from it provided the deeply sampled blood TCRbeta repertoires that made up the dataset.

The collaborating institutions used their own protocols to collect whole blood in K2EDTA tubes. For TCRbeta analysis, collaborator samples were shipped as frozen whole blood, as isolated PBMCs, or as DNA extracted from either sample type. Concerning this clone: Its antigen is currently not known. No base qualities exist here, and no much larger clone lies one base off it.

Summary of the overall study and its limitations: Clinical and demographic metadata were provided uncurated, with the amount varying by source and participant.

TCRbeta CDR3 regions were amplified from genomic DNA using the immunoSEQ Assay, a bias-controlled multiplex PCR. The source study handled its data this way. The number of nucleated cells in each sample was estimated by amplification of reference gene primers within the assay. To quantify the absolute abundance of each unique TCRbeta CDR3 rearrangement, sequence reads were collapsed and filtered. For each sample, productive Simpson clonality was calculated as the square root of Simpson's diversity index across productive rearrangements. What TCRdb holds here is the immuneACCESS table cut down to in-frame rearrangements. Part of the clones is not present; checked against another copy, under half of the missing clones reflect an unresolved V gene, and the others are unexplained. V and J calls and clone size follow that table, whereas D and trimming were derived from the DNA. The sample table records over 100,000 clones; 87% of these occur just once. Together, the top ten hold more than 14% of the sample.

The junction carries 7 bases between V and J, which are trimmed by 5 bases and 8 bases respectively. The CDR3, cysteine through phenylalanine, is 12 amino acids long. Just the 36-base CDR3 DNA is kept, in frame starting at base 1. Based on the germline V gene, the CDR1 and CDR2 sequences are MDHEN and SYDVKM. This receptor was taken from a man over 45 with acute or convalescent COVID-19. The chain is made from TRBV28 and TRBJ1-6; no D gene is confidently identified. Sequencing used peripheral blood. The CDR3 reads CASSPQDSPLHF. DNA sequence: TGTGCCAGCAGTCCGCAGGATTCACCCCTCCACTTT.